Shown below are 29 T cell receptor beta chains from a single sample sequenced in a study of CD8+ T cells in alopecia areata. RNA extraction and reverse transcription yielded cDNA as sequencing template. TCRdb's table, derived via immunoSEQ multiplex PCR, lists solely in-frame clones and lacks some. The sample carries around 140,000 clones, around 50% recorded once. Sample: CD4+ T cells sorted from blood. The receptors were gathered from a human donor with alopecia areata.

This clone was observed a few times. The genes are TRBV29-1 and TRBJ2-7, with TRBD1 as a possible D gene (6 bases). Trimming shortened V by 6 bases and J by 4 bases, and 19 bases separated the two germline ends. Germline CDR1 is SQVTM and CDR2 is ANQGSEA. This CDR3 is 14 amino acids long. CDR3 region: CSVRRVGTSYEQYF. CDR3 DNA sequence: TGCAGCGTACGACGAGTGGGGACATCATACGAGCAGTACTTC.

This clone showed up just a few times. V and J are TRBV5-6 and TRBJ2-2; 7 nucleotides match TRBD1. The germline V gene has CDR1 SGHDT and CDR2 YYEEEE. The V gene end was trimmed by 0 bases and the J gene end by 5 bases; junction bases not matched to a gene: 4. The CDR3 totals 15 residues. The CDR3 loop reads CASSLDRGSTGELFF. CDR3 coding DNA: TGTGCCAGCAGCTTGGACAGGGGAAGTACCGGGGAGCTGTTTTTT.

This clone was detected a few times. The chain carries TRBV7-3 and TRBJ2-1; D remains unclear. V was trimmed by 4 bases and J by 6 bases, leaving 10 bases between them. Germline CDR1 is SGHTA and CDR2 is FQGTGA. This CDR3 region has 13 residues. The CDR3 here is CASSSGLRNEQFF. The CDR3 DNA sequence: TGTGCCAGCAGCTCCGGGCTTCGCAATGAGCAGTTCTTC.

This rearrangement joins TRBV4-1 to TRBJ1-2; perhaps TRBD1 as D (5 bases). This CDR3 contains 15 residues. CDR1 and CDR2 from the germline V gene are MGHRA and YSYEKL. V gave up 0 bases and J gave up 1 base, with 9 bases separating them. The CDR3, as DNA: TGCGCCAGCAGCCAAGAGAACAGGCTTAACTATGGCTACACCTTC. This codes for CASSQENRLNYGYTF.

This chain joins TRBV30 and TRBJ2-7; no clear D gene. Germline CDR1 GTSNPN, CDR2 SVGIG (reference sequence). The CDR3 has 15 residues. V lost 0 bases to trimming and J lost 5 bases, with 17 bases between them. The CDR3 nucleotides are TGTGCCTGGAGTGTAGGGCTAGGCGGAGAGGACGAGCAGTACTTC. Translating gives CAWSVGLGGEDEQYF.

This chain joins TRBV20-1 and TRBJ2-7; D is unresolved. This CDR3 comprises 11 residues. Trimming took off 3 bases at V and 3 bases at J, with 6 bases between the two ends. The germline V gene encodes CDR1 DFQATT and CDR2 SNEGSKA (reference sequence). For the CDR3, the DNA is TGCAGTGCTAGCTCCGTCTACGAGCAGTACTTC. As protein: CSASSVYEQYF.

On this clone: At one boundary the junction diverges from the germline segment, which might be a read error. This chain connects TRBV4-1 to TRBJ1-1; no firm D call. The germline V gene has CDR1 MGHRA and CDR2 YSYEKL. The CDR3 has 16 amino acids. The CDR3 is CASRQVVGRENTEAFF. The CDR3 region has the DNA TGCGCCAGCAGACAAGTAGTCGGGCGGGAGAACACTGAAGCTTTCTTT.

This clone has just a few counts. This chain connects TRBV9 to TRBJ2-1; 15 nucleotides agree with TRBD2. V lost 3 bases and J lost 8; bases outside the gene matches: 9. CDR1 SGDLS and CDR2 YYNGEE come from the germline V gene. The CDR3 has 17 amino acids. Written as DNA, the CDR3 is TGTGCCAGCAGCGCCGGACTAGCGGGAGGGCCCCTCTATGAGCAGTTCTTC. It specifies CASSAGLAGGPLYEQFF.

This chain links TRBV5-1 with TRBJ2-1, with 9 bases that match TRBD1. CDR3 length: 16 residues. The J segment lost 9 bases and the V segment lost 0 bases, leaving 10 bases of the junction unmatched. The germline gives CDR1 SGHRS, CDR2 YFSETQ. The CDR3 nucleotides are TGCGCCAGCAGCTTGGAACCGGGACAGGGCTTTCCTGAGCAGTTCTTC. Translation: CASSLEPGQGFPEQFF.

Only a few counts were recorded for this clone. The chain has TRBV29-1 and TRBJ1-2; 7 bases line up with TRBD1. The CDR3 extends over 9 amino acids. The junction had 4 bases not matched to a gene; V was cut back by 4 bases and J by 14 bases. Germline CDR1 reads SQVTM; CDR2 reads ANQGSEA. CDR3 DNA: TGCAGCGTTGGGGACAGCCTTACCTTC. Amino acids: CSVGDSLTF.

The J gene is TRBJ2-7, the V gene TRBV11-2, with 12 bases fitting TRBD2. The ends lost 4 bases at V and 4 bases at J; junction bases unmatched: 5. Germline-derived CDR1 and CDR2 are SGHAT and FQNNGV. This CDR3 region has 15 residues. DNA for the CDR3: TGTGCCAGCAGCTCCACGGGACTAGCGGGTTACGAGCAGTACTTC. This gives the protein CASSSTGLAGYEQYF.

This clone was found once. The chain has TRBV4-1 and TRBJ2-7; 8 bases align to TRBD1. The germline CDR1 and CDR2 sequences are MGHRA and YSYEKL. This CDR3 has 17 residues. Trimming cost V 0 bases and J 1 base; bases outside gene matches: 8. CDR3 bases: TGCGCCAGCAGCCAAGATTTGACTCGGGACAGGTCCTACGAGCAGTACTTC. This gives the protein CASSQDLTRDRSYEQYF.

V and J are TRBV4-1 and TRBJ2-7, with D possibly TRBD1 on 6 matching bases. The germline V gene encodes CDR1 MGHRA and CDR2 YSYEKL. CDR3 length: 13 residues. Trimming pared 0 bases from V and 3 bases from J, leaving 6 bases between. The CDR3 here is CASSQETGYEQYF. CDR3 nucleotide sequence: TGCGCCAGCAGCCAAGAGACAGGCTACGAGCAGTACTTC.

This clone was counted between two and nine times. The CDR3 DNA follows: TGCGCCAGCAGCGCCGGGACTAGCGGCAACTACGAGCAGTACTTC. Translation: CASSAGTSGNYEQYF. This chain links TRBV10-2 with TRBJ2-7; TRBD2 aligns across 11 bases. Germline V CDR1 and CDR2: WSHSY, SAAADI. The J segment lost 3 bases and the V segment lost 6 bases, leaving 7 bases of the junction unmatched. The CDR3 length is 15 residues.

The CDR3 region is CASSLAPDTEAFF. The CDR3 DNA reads as TGCGCCAGCAGCTTGGCTCCAGACACTGAAGCTTTCTTT. The V gene is TRBV5-1, the J gene TRBJ1-1; D unclear. Trimming pared 0 bases from V and 3 bases from J, leaving 6 bases between. This CDR3 is built from 13 residues. CDR1 is SGHRS, CDR2 YFSETQ, per germline.

The rearrangement uses TRBV28 and TRBJ2-2, with 8 positions matching TRBD2. CDR1 MDHEN and CDR2 SYDVKM come from the germline V gene. The junction had 8 bases not matched to a gene; V was cut back by 6 bases and J by 8 bases. The CDR3 sequence is 14 residues long. CDR3 sequence: CASSPAGVQGELFF. The CDR3 nucleotides read TGTGCCAGCAGCCCAGCGGGAGTGCAGGGGGAGCTGTTTTTT.

Only a few counts were recorded for this clone. The chain links TRBV28 to TRBJ2-7; D remains unclear. The germline V gene encodes CDR1 MDHEN and CDR2 SYDVKM. Trimming left V 4 bases short and J 3 bases short, with 13 bases between. The length of the CDR3 is 14 residues. The CDR3 here is CASSSVRSIYEQYF. The CDR3 region has the DNA TGTGCCAGCAGTTCGGTACGGTCGATCTACGAGCAGTACTTC.

In this sample, this clone turned up a few times. The chain carries TRBV18 and TRBJ2-7; D is undetermined. This CDR3 contains 12 residues. Germline CDR1 and CDR2: KGHSH and LQKENI. V lost 2 bases and J 5 bases, leaving 7 bases between the germline ends. CDR3 sequence reads: CASSPYQDEQYF. The CDR3 DNA follows: TGTGCCAGCTCACCATATCAGGACGAGCAGTACTTC.

The chain carries TRBV29-1 and TRBJ2-1; perhaps TRBD2 as D (5 bases). This CDR3 region has 12 residues. The germline V gene has CDR1 SQVTM and CDR2 ANQGSEA. Trimming took off 8 bases at V and 4 bases at J, with 12 bases between the two ends. The CDR3 DNA reads as TGCAGCCTACGGGATTCTTACAATGAGCAGTTCTTC. Its translation: CSLRDSYNEQFF.

V gene TRBV4-1 combines with J gene TRBJ2-7; D is perhaps TRBD1 (6 bases). The ends were cut back, 4 bases at V and 2 bases at J, with 12 bases in the middle. The CDR3 spans 14 residues. Germline V gene lookup returns CDR1 MGHRA and CDR2 YSYEKL. In DNA form, the CDR3 reads TGCGCCAGCAGCCCAGACAGGACCCCCTACGAGCAGTACTTC. It specifies CASSPDRTPYEQYF.

V gene TRBV7-6 combines with J gene TRBJ2-1; 7 nucleotides agree with TRBD2. This CDR3 contains 15 residues. Looked up from germline, CDR1 is SGHVS and CDR2 is FNYEAQ. Unmatched junction bases numbered 5, after V lost 5 bases and J lost 1 base. In nucleotides, the CDR3 is TGTGCCAGCAGCCCCCAAGCGGGGTCCTACAATGAGCAGTTCTTC. Translated: CASSPQAGSYNEQFF.

The chain couples TRBV30 to TRBJ1-2, with TRBD1 identical over 9 bases. The V and J ends lost 3 bases and 8 bases, in that order; junction bases with no gene match: 16. Germline CDR1 GTSNPN, CDR2 SVGIG (reference sequence). This CDR3 is 16 amino acids long. As DNA, the CDR3 is TGTGCCTGGAGCGGTGGCCCGGCCGGGACAGGGAGCGGCTACACCTTC. Protein product: CAWSGGPAGTGSGYTF. The full variable domain, completed using reference TRBV30 and TRBJ1-2, is SQTIHQWPATLVQPVGSPLSLECTVEGTSNPNLYWYRQAAGRGLQLLFYSVGIGQISSEVPQNLSASRPQDRQFILSSKKLLLSDSGFYLCAWSGGPAGTGSGYTFGSGTRLTVV.

The chain combines TRBV2 with TRBJ1-1, with D possibly TRBD1 on 5 matching bases. The CDR3 totals 11 residues. Germline assignment: CDR1 SNHLY and CDR2 FYNNEI. The V gene lost 8 bases and the J gene lost 11 bases, with 15 bases spanning the gap. DNA of the CDR3: TGTGCCAGCCTTTTAGGGGATCGGGCTTTCTTT. The encoded protein is CASLLGDRAFF.

V gene TRBV19 combines with J gene TRBJ2-5; TRBD2 is a possible D gene (5 bases). Trimming shortened V by 6 bases and J by 4 bases, and 9 bases separated the two germline ends. The CDR3 length is 12 residues. Germline CDR1 LNHDA, CDR2 SQIVND (reference sequence). The DNA of the CDR3 is TGTGCCAGTAGGCGCGGAGGAGAGACCCAGTACTTC. It translates to CASRRGGETQYF.

This clone was observed a few times. V and J are TRBV5-1 and TRBJ2-5, with 9 bases matching TRBD2. The CDR3 has 13 amino acids. V trimming: 4 bases; J trimming: 4 bases; junction bases outside the gene matches: 2. CDR1 is SGHRS, CDR2 YFSETQ, per germline. The DNA of the CDR3 is TGCGCCAGCAGCATTAGCGGGGGAGAGACCCAGTACTTC. It codes for CASSISGGETQYF.

A few counts support this clone. The chain couples TRBV6-5 to TRBJ2-3; no reliable D call. CDR1 is MNHEY and CDR2 is SVGAGI in the germline V gene. The CDR3 is 14 amino acids. Trimming cost V 5 bases and J 3 bases, with 12 bases left between them. This CDR3 reads CASSTPKETDTQYF. DNA for the CDR3: TGTGCCAGCAGTACCCCCAAGGAAACAGATACGCAGTATTTT.

The chain carries TRBV25-1 and TRBJ2-4; tentatively, D is TRBD1 (5 bases). Trimming stripped 5 bases from V and 8 bases from J, with 13 bases between. Germline-derived CDR1 and CDR2 are MGHDK and SYGVNS. CDR3 size: 13 residues. The CDR3 region is CASSPIRGDIQYF. The CDR3 nucleotides are TGTGCCAGCAGTCCTATAAGGGGTGACATTCAGTACTTC. The whole variable domain, filled in from reference TRBV25-1 and TRBJ2-4, reads EADIYQTPRYLVIGTGKKITLECSQTMGHDKMYWYQQDPGMELHLIHYSYGVNSTEKGDLSSESTVSRIRTEHFPLTLESARPSHTSQYLCASSPIRGDIQYFGAGTRLSVL.

The chain couples TRBV9 to TRBJ1-2; TRBD1 might be the D (6 bases). Germline V gene data show CDR1 as SGDLS and CDR2 as YYNGEE. Trimming shortened V by 1 base and J by 2 bases, and 6 bases separated the two germline ends. The CDR3 length is 13 residues. DNA of the CDR3: TGTGCCAGCAGCGTACAGGGGAACTATGGCTACACCTTC. Residues: CASSVQGNYGYTF.

This sequence joins TRBV5-1 and TRBJ2-5; D possibly corresponds to TRBD2 (5 bases). The CDR3 has 13 residues. Trimming took 6 bases from V and 2 from J, leaving 11 bases between them. Germline V CDR1 and CDR2: SGHRS, YFSETQ. The CDR3 nucleotides read TGCGCCAGCACAAATCCGGGGCAAGAGACCCAGTACTTC. This translates into CASTNPGQETQYF.